This note documents a single T cell receptor (beta chain) sequence. The sample originates from a study of OX40 agonist ivuxolimab in advanced cancers. Overall study: Of mixed ages from roughly 23 to 85 and averaging about 56 years, the group was more than 65% male.

The CDR3 contains 13 residues. V was clipped by 1 base and J by 2 bases, with 6 bases between them. Germline lookup yields CDR1 SGHVS and CDR2 FNYEAQ. The method was immunoSEQ multiplex PCR; TCRdb's version includes in-frame clones alone and lacks a portion of them. Among tens of thousands of clones listed, 80% to 95% were seen once. This receptor was identified in an adult with an advanced solid tumor such as melanoma, head and neck, liver or kidney cancer. Material: CD4+ or CD8+ T cells sorted from blood, obtained in a trial of the OX40 agonist ivuxolimab. The V call is TRBV7-6, the J call TRBJ2-7; possibly TRBD2 for D (6 bases). CDR3 loop: CASSLGLAYEQYF. The CDR3 DNA follows: TGTGCCAGCAGCTTAGGACTAGCCTACGAGCAGTACTTC.